The 20 T cell receptor beta chains presented below share a single source sample, sequenced in a study of cytomegalovirus exposure and HLA in healthy donors. Sequencing used immunoSEQ multiplex PCR; TCRdb keeps in-frame clones, though not all of them. The table shows approximately 300,000 clones, with about 85% occurring only once. Sequenced input: PBMCs. These receptors all come from a woman aged 25 to 39 in good health and CMV-seropositive.

CDR3 nucleotide sequence: TGTGCCAGCAATTTAGGGGTCGACACTGAAGCTTTCTTT. It translates to CASNLGVDTEAFF. This chain links TRBV7-6 with TRBJ1-1, with a weak D call TRBD1 (5 bases). CDR3 size: 13 residues. Germline V CDR1 and CDR2: SGHVS, FNYEAQ. Trimming removed 7 bases from V and 3 bases from J, with 12 bases in between.

This chain connects TRBV6-5 to TRBJ2-7; the match to TRBD2 covers 7 bases. This CDR3 has 13 amino acids. The germline CDR1 and CDR2 sequences are MNHEY and SVGAGI. After removal of 6 bases from V and 5 bases from J, the junction contained 7 bases not matched to a gene. CDR3 DNA: TGTGCCAGCAGCCCAGCGGGACCCCACGAGCAGTACTTC. Its protein is CASSPAGPHEQYF.

The V call is TRBV6-1, the J call TRBJ2-5, with 8 positions matching TRBD1. CDR1 is MNHNS and CDR2 is SASEGT in the germline V gene. This CDR3 has 15 amino acids. V trimming: 4 bases; J trimming: 2 bases; junction bases outside the gene matches: 6. CDR3 sequence (DNA): TGTGCCAGCAGTGTCGACAGGGGTTGGCAAGAGACCCAGTACTTC. It yields the protein CASSVDRGWQETQYF.

This clone showed up just once. The chain uses TRBV5-6 and TRBJ2-1, with D unresolved. The V end was cut by 4 bases, the J end by 0 bases, with 14 bases between. From germline, CDR1 is SGHDT and CDR2 YYEEEE. This CDR3 contains 16 residues. The CDR3 here is CASSLTLFSSYNEQFF. CDR3 sequence (DNA): TGTGCCAGCAGCCTCACACTTTTTAGCTCCTACAATGAGCAGTTCTTC. Based on the CDR3 plus reference TRBV5-6 and TRBJ2-1, the full variable domain is DAGVTQSPTHLIKTRGQQVTLRCSPKSGHDTVSWYQQALGQGPQFIFQYYEEEERQRGNFPDRFSGHQFPNYSSELNVNALLLGDSALYLCASSLTLFSSYNEQFFGPGTRLTVL.

The V call is TRBV27, the J call TRBJ2-7; D gene ambiguous. Trimming pared 6 bases from V and 3 bases from J, leaving 12 bases between. This CDR3 has 13 amino acids. The germline gives CDR1 MNHEY, CDR2 SMNVEV (reference sequence). The CDR3 coding sequence is TGTGCCAGCAGACTATCCTCTTACTACGAGCAGTACTTC. Translation: CASRLSSYYEQYF.

This chain joins TRBV30 and TRBJ2-3, with D unclear. The CDR3 spans 11 residues. V was pared by 1 base and J by 4 bases, with 3 bases between. CDR1 and CDR2 (germline): GTSNPN, SVGIG (reference sequence). The CDR3 DNA reads TGTGCCTGGAGTGACCCAGATACGCAGTATTTT. This sequence encodes CAWSDPDTQYF.

The chain couples TRBV4-1 to TRBJ1-2, with D possibly TRBD1 on 6 matching bases. CDR3 length: 18 amino acids. Germline lookup yields CDR1 MGHRA and CDR2 YSYEKL. With 5 bases removed from V and 3 bases from J, the gap between germline ends came to 25 bases. The CDR3 reads CASSTTELQGRGHYGYTF. CDR3 bases: TGCGCCAGCAGCACTACTGAGTTACAGGGTCGGGGACACTATGGCTACACCTTC.

The V and J genes are TRBV4-1 and TRBJ2-7; D gene uncertain. This CDR3 spans 13 amino acids. Trimming stripped 4 bases from V and 3 bases from J, with 10 bases between. The germline gives CDR1 MGHRA, CDR2 YSYEKL. In DNA, the CDR3 is TGCGCCAGCAGCCCGGAAACGAGCTACGAGCAGTACTTC. Translating it yields CASSPETSYEQYF.

As for this clone: A junction boundary mismatches the germline segment, possibly from a read error. The chain couples TRBV20-1 to TRBJ1-1; unclear D gene. Germline V gene data show CDR1 as DFQATT and CDR2 as SNEGSKA (reference sequence). This CDR3 region has 10 residues. The CDR3, as DNA: TGCAGCGCTAGGAGGGCTGAAGCTTTCTTT. It codes for CSARRAEAFF.

The genes are TRBV27 and TRBJ1-5; 9 positions match TRBD1. With 5 bases clipped from V and 2 bases from J, the junction kept 4 bases outside the gene matches. Germline CDR1 and CDR2: MNHEY and SMNVEV (reference sequence). The CDR3 loop spans 15 amino acids. The CDR3 is CASSRDRAGNQPQHF. The CDR3 nucleotides read TGTGCCAGCAGTCGGGACAGGGCGGGCAATCAGCCCCAGCATTTT.

CDR3 nucleotides: TGTGCCAGCAGCCTGGGATCCTCTGGGGCCAACGTCCTGACTTTC. This codes for CASSLGSSGANVLTF. V and J are TRBV5-4 and TRBJ2-6; no definite D call. The CDR3 consists of 15 residues. The V gene's germline CDR1 is SGHNT and CDR2 YYREEE (reference sequence). V lost 4 bases and J 0 bases, leaving 8 bases between the germline ends.

V and J are TRBV6-5 and TRBJ1-1; D remains unclear. In germline, CDR1 is MNHEY, CDR2 SVGAGI. The CDR3 spans 13 residues. V was trimmed by 3 bases and J by 0 bases, leaving 5 bases between them. The CDR3, as DNA: TGTGCCAGCAGTTATACTGTGAACACTGAAGCTTTCTTT. It specifies CASSYTVNTEAFF.

The V and J genes are TRBV30 and TRBJ1-2; D gene unclear. The CDR3 contains 12 residues. CDR1 and CDR2 from the germline V gene are GTSNPN and SVGIG (reference sequence). Between the trimmed V and J ends, which lost 3 bases and 4 bases, there was a span of 9 bases. The CDR3 loop reads CAWRKGSYGYTF. DNA for the CDR3: TGTGCCTGGAGGAAGGGAAGCTATGGCTACACCTTC. The entire variable domain, with the rest obtained from reference TRBV30 and TRBJ1-2, is as follows: SQTIHQWPATLVQPVGSPLSLECTVEGTSNPNLYWYRQAAGRGLQLLFYSVGIGQISSEVPQNLSASRPQDRQFILSSKKLLLSDSGFYLCAWRKGSYGYTFGSGTRLTVV.

The gene calls are TRBV7-2 and TRBJ1-6, with 7 bases matching TRBD1. CDR1 is SGHTA and CDR2 is FQGNSA in the germline V gene. The CDR3 length is 15 residues. V shed 1 base and J 6 bases; nucleotides not matched to a gene: 3. The CDR3 sequence is CASSLDRGGNSPLHF. The CDR3 region has the DNA TGTGCCAGCAGCTTAGACAGGGGTGGTAATTCACCCCTCCACTTT.

The CDR3 DNA is TGTGCCAGCAGCGTAGGAGAGGTCCGCTCCTACAATGAGCAGTTCTTC. The encoded protein is CASSVGEVRSYNEQFF. The chain combines TRBV9 with TRBJ2-1, with unresolved D. The CDR3 sequence is 16 residues long. With 0 bases removed from V and 0 bases from J, the gap between germline ends came to 10 bases. Germline CDR1 reads SGDLS; CDR2 reads YYNGEE.

The genes are TRBV27 and TRBJ2-6; the match to TRBD1 covers 9 bases. Germline CDR1 reads MNHEY; CDR2 reads SMNVEV (reference sequence). The J segment lost 1 base and the V segment lost 5 bases, leaving 9 bases of the junction unmatched. This CDR3 spans 18 amino acids. The CDR3 DNA follows: TGTGCCAGCAGTCCACCGGGACAGGGAGGATCTGGGGCCAACGTCCTGACTTTC. Its protein is CASSPPGQGGSGANVLTF. Together with reference TRBV27 and TRBJ2-6, the CDR3 gives the full variable domain: EAQVTQNPRYLITVTGKKLTVTCSQNMNHEYMSWYRQDPGLGLRQIYYSMNVEVTDKGDVPEGYKVSRKEKRNFPLILESPSPNQTSLYFCASSPPGQGGSGANVLTFGAGSRLTVL.

This clone was recorded only once. The J gene is TRBJ2-1, the V gene TRBV2; 10 bases match TRBD2. Germline CDR1 SNHLY, CDR2 FYNNEI. The CDR3 loop spans 14 amino acids. J lost 4 bases, V lost 10 bases, and 7 bases had no gene match. In DNA form, the CDR3 reads TGTGCCACAAAGCGGGGGGGCCTTTACAATGAGCAGTTCTTC. This gives the protein CATKRGGLYNEQFF.

This chain connects TRBV28 to TRBJ2-7; TRBD2 is a possible D gene (5 bases). This CDR3 is built from 13 residues. V was shortened by 3 bases and J by 5 bases, with 11 bases between the two germline ends. Germline CDR1 is MDHEN and CDR2 is SYDVKM. This CDR3 reads CASSFGRRNEQYF. Written as DNA, the CDR3 is TGTGCCAGCAGTTTCGGCAGGAGGAACGAGCAGTACTTC.

The chain is built from TRBV28 and TRBJ1-4, with D perhaps matching TRBD1 (6 bases). V was clipped by 2 bases and J by 8 bases, with 12 bases between them. The CDR3 contains 14 residues. In germline, CDR1 is MDHEN, CDR2 SYDVKM. CDR3 bases: TGTGCCAGCAGTTTAGTGGGGGCCGGAGAAAAACTGTTTTTT. Protein: CASSLVGAGEKLFF.

This chain uses TRBV28 with TRBJ1-2, with a possible D match to TRBD1 (6 bases). Germline CDR1 reads MDHEN; CDR2 reads SYDVKM. The ends were cut back, 6 bases at V and 7 bases at J, with 15 bases in the middle. The CDR3 is 13 amino acids. CDR3 coding DNA: TGTGCCAGCAGGTTCAGGGGCAGTCTTGGCTACACCTTC. Translated: CASRFRGSLGYTF.